The 20 T cell receptor beta chains presented below share a single source sample, sequenced in a study of regulatory T cells in long-lasting Graves disease. Time point denoted: newly diagnosed GD, antithyroid drugs for less than 3 months. There was RNA extracted from PBMCs, and the TCR library was made from it. To make TCR beta libraries, researchers used iRepertoire HTBI primers and Arm-PCR of CDR3 regions. Via MiXCR, TCRdb re-called the multiplex PCR reads, giving one row per CDR3 protein. The sample records about 440,000 distinct CDR3 sequences, more than 13% being singletons. The same data also went into a second study, on T cells in Graves' hyperthyroidism and ophthalmopathy.

The specimen was peripheral blood mononuclear cells (PBMCs), collected at new diagnosis, from a patient treated with antithyroid drugs. Every receptor here comes from a woman younger than 45 with Graves disease.

This clonotype was seen at least ten times. This chain links TRBV20-1 with TRBJ2-1, with 9 bases aligning to TRBD2. The CDR3 runs 15 residues. V dropped 6 bases and J dropped 0; count of bases not matched to a gene: 6. The V gene's germline CDR1 is DFQATT and CDR2 SNEGSKA (reference sequence). CDR3 sequence: CSATSGFSSYNEQFF. In DNA, the CDR3 is TGCAGTGCGACTAGCGGTTTCAGCTCCTACAATGAGCAGTTCTTC.

This clonotype was detected a few times. The gene calls are TRBV19 and TRBJ1-1; 9 bases align to TRBD1. With V trimmed by 9 bases and J by 0 bases, 11 bases remained unmatched. Germline V CDR1 and CDR2: LNHDA, SQIVND (reference sequence). The CDR3 consists of 16 residues. CDR3: CASNPRDRVLNTEAFF. In nucleotides, the CDR3 is TGTGCCAGCAACCCCCGGGACAGGGTATTGAACACTGAAGCTTTCTTT.

This clonotype has ten or more counts. This chain uses TRBV11-2 with TRBJ1-2; D might be TRBD1 (5 bases). CDR1 SGHAT and CDR2 FQNNGV come from the germline V gene. This CDR3 is built from 14 residues. Between the trimmed V and J ends, which lost 5 bases and 3 bases, there was a span of 13 bases. The CDR3 DNA sequence: TGTGCCAGCAGCCCGCTCGACAGCTACTATGGCTACACCTTC. As protein: CASSPLDSYYGYTF.

The table lists this clonotype with many counts. The V gene is TRBV5-1, the J gene TRBJ2-5, with 7 bases identical to TRBD1. Losses at the gene ends were 4 bases for V and 3 bases for J; bases not matched to a gene: 9. Germline CDR1 SGHRS, CDR2 YFSETQ. The CDR3 loop spans 15 amino acids. The CDR3 spells CASSATGTDKETQYF. The CDR3 DNA is TGCGCCAGCAGCGCGACAGGGACGGACAAAGAGACCCAGTACTTC.

This clonotype was seen ten or more times. Written as DNA, the CDR3 is TGTGCCAGCAGCTTGAATACAGCTAGCAATCAGCCCCAGCATTTT. Translating gives CASSLNTASNQPQHF. V gene TRBV11-2 combines with J gene TRBJ1-5, with no clear D. The germline V and J ends were trimmed by 3 bases and 0 bases, with 9 bases remaining between them. Germline CDR1 and CDR2: SGHAT and FQNNGV. CDR3 length: 15 amino acids. The full variable domain, with the rest looked up from reference TRBV11-2 and TRBJ1-5, is EAGVAQSPRYKIIEKRQSVAFWCNPISGHATLYWYQQILGQGPKLLIQFQNNGVVDDSQLPKDRFSAERLKGVDSTLKIQPAKLEDSAVYLCASSLNTASNQPQHFGDGTRLSIL.

The sample holds many counts of this clonotype. This chain connects TRBV27 to TRBJ2-2; a possible D gene is TRBD1 (6 bases). V dropped 1 base and J dropped 1 base, with 10 bases sitting between them. This CDR3 is built from 16 residues. Germline CDR1 reads MNHEY; CDR2 reads SMNVEV (reference sequence). The CDR3, as DNA: TGTGCCAGCAGTTTATTTTCGGGACAGAACACCGGGGAGCTGTTTTTT. Amino acid sequence: CASSLFSGQNTGELFF.

Within the sample, this clonotype is medium-sized. The rearrangement uses TRBV12-3 or TRBV12-4 and TRBJ2-3, with D unresolved. The CDR3 covers 11 residues. V lost 0 bases, J lost 5 bases, and 0 bases lay in between. The CDR3 region has the DNA TGTGCCAGCAGTTTAGCAGATACGCAGTATTTT. Its protein product is CASSLADTQYF.

In its sample, this clonotype was seen many times. This chain links TRBV7-3 with TRBJ2-3, with D tentatively TRBD2 (5 bases). Trimming stripped 7 bases from V and 1 base from J, with 12 bases between. The CDR3 is 14 amino acids. Germline V gives CDR1 SGHTA, CDR2 FQGTGA. Here the CDR3 reads CASTFAGGTDTQYF. The CDR3, as DNA: TGTGCCAGCACTTTCGCCGGGGGCACAGATACGCAGTATTTT. Supplemented by reference TRBV7-3 and TRBJ2-3, the full variable domain reads GAGVSQTPSNKVTEKGKYVELRCDPISGHTALYWYRQSLGQGPEFLIYFQGTGAADDSGLPNDRFFAVRPEGSVSTLKIQRTERGDSAVYLCASTFAGGTDTQYFGPGTRLTVL.

This clonotype was observed at least ten times. The gene calls are TRBV20-1 and TRBJ2-3, with 7 bases matching TRBD2. Germline CDR1 and CDR2: DFQATT and SNEGSKA (reference sequence). Unmatched junction bases numbered 6, after V lost 0 bases and J lost 0 bases. The length of the CDR3 is 16 residues. In DNA form, the CDR3 reads TGCAGTGCTAGAGATTTCGGCGGGAGTAGCACAGATACGCAGTATTTT. It yields the protein CSARDFGGSSTDTQYF.

This clonotype was seen many times. The rearrangement joins TRBV28 to TRBJ2-7; D is undetermined. The CDR3 has 12 residues. V lost 8 bases to trimming and J lost 0 bases, with 8 bases between them. Germline CDR1 is MDHEN and CDR2 is SYDVKM. The CDR3 loop reads CASGVTSYEQYF. CDR3 in DNA: TGTGCCAGCGGGGTTACCTCCTACGAGCAGTACTTC.

This chain uses TRBV20-1 with TRBJ1-4, with 10 bases that match TRBD1. The CDR3 totals 19 residues. Germline values: CDR1 DFQATT, CDR2 SNEGSKA (reference sequence). The V and J ends lost 4 bases and 0 bases, in that order; junction bases with no gene match: 14. Here the CDR3 reads CSATRPGQGRGATNEKLFF. In DNA, the CDR3 is TGCAGTGCTACCCGACCGGGACAGGGGCGAGGGGCAACTAATGAAAAACTGTTTTTT.

The sample holds many counts of this clonotype. This chain links TRBV12-3 or TRBV12-4 with TRBJ2-3; 14 bases line up with TRBD2. The CDR3 extends over 19 amino acids. Unmatched junction bases numbered 10, after V lost 5 bases and J lost 0 bases. The CDR3 loop is CASSTEGTSGSESTDTQYF. For the CDR3, the DNA is TGTGCCAGCAGTACCGAGGGGACTAGCGGGAGTGAGAGCACAGATACGCAGTATTTT.

This clonotype came up many times. The chain uses TRBV7-9 and TRBJ2-2; possible D gene TRBD1, 5 bases. Germline V gene sequence: CDR1 SEHNR, CDR2 FQNEAQ (reference sequence). The CDR3 runs to 15 residues. V dropped 2 bases and J dropped 3 bases, with 10 bases sitting between them. CDR3 protein: CASSLSDTYTGELFF. In DNA form, the CDR3 reads TGTGCCAGCAGCTTATCGGACACCTACACCGGGGAGCTGTTTTTT.

Notes on this clonotype: This CDR3 fails to terminate in the conserved phenylalanine or tryptophan, so it likely reflects a read error. It is unclear where the CDR3 begins or ends on the DNA, so no DNA is shown, and the CDR3 is as TCRdb lists it. The V call is TRBV11-2, the J call TRBJ2-4; the table names TRBD2, a call not compared with the DNA. The CDR3 is 16 residues long, counting both termini. The germline CDR1 and CDR2 sequences are SGHAT and FQNNGV. The chain's CDR3 is CASSLVGGLYEQYFGP.

In its sample, this clonotype was seen a few times. This sequence joins TRBV27 and TRBJ2-2, with a weak D call TRBD1 (6 bases). CDR1 MNHEY and CDR2 SMNVEV come from the germline V gene (reference sequence). This CDR3 has 14 amino acids. V was clipped by 4 bases and J by 4 bases, with 10 bases between them. The CDR3 nucleotides are TGTGCCAGCAGTTCAACAGGGTCCACCGGGGAGCTGTTTTTT. This codes for CASSSTGSTGELFF.

This clonotype was recorded a few times. The chain links TRBV30 to TRBJ1-2; 7 bases align to TRBD1. Germline loops: CDR1 GTSNPN, CDR2 SVGIG (reference sequence). J lost 5 bases, V lost 0 bases, and 3 bases had no gene match. The CDR3 runs to 13 residues. The CDR3 reads CAWSVGQAYGYTF. The CDR3 coding sequence is TGTGCCTGGAGTGTAGGACAGGCATATGGCTACACCTTC.

This clonotype was counted at least ten times. This sequence joins TRBV28 and TRBJ2-3, with 8 positions matching TRBD2. The germline CDR1 and CDR2 sequences are MDHEN and SYDVKM. V shed 4 bases and J 3 bases; nucleotides not matched to a gene: 12. This CDR3 is built from 17 residues. CDR3 nucleotide sequence: TGTGCCAGCAGTTCCCCCGCCGGACAGCGGGGGACAGATACGCAGTATTTT. Protein product: CASSSPAGQRGTDTQYF.

This clonotype was seen repeatedly, ten times or more. Here the CDR3 reads CSATSVERGSYEQYF. As DNA, the CDR3 is TGCAGTGCTACCTCGGTGGAGCGGGGCTCCTACGAGCAGTACTTC. The chain uses TRBV20-1 and TRBJ2-7, with 7 bases lining up with TRBD2. The V gene end was trimmed by 4 bases and the J gene end by 0 bases; junction bases not matched to a gene: 9. CDR1 DFQATT and CDR2 SNEGSKA come from the germline V gene (reference sequence). The CDR3 sequence is 15 residues long.

This clonotype was counted many times. V and J are TRBV10-3 and TRBJ2-1; tentatively, D is TRBD2 (6 bases). V lost 2 bases and J 7 bases, leaving 12 bases between the germline ends. CDR3 size: 14 residues. Germline V lookup: CDR1 ENHRY, CDR2 SYGVKD. The CDR3 nucleotides read TGTGCCATCAGTGAGCGGGAGCCATCAAATGAGCAGTTCTTC. Translated, it gives CAISEREPSNEQFF.

CDR3 coding DNA: TGTGCCAGCAGTGCTTTGGGGGCCAACGTCCTGACTTTC. As protein: CASSALGANVLTF. This chain connects TRBV2 to TRBJ2-6; D ambiguous. The CDR3 has 13 residues. The germline CDR1 and CDR2 sequences are SNHLY and FYNNEI. Trimming removed 4 bases from V and 4 bases from J, with 5 bases in between.